These T cell receptor beta chains were read from a single sample in a study of shared clonotypes between healthy human individuals. Data came from immunoSEQ multiplex PCR; TCRdb stores just in-frame clones and leaves some out. The data show about 2 million clones, around 96% seen once. Sequenced material: naive CD8+ T cells sorted from blood. The receptor source for this set is a young man in good health. CDR3s include the opening cysteine and the closing phenylalanine or tryptophan. The order of the fields is V gene, clone size, J gene, D gene, CDR3 protein, CDR3 DNA. D genes are given only for firm matches. Clone size, where shown, is once, few, many, or a class for clones that have expanded.

TRBV27	.	TRBJ1-6	TRBD1	CASSEGQGANSPLHF	TGTGCCAGCAGTGAGGGGCAGGGGGCGAATTCACCCCTCCACTTT
TRBV4-1	.	TRBJ1-2	.	CASSQVRDSYGYTF	TGCGCCAGCAGCCAAGTGCGGGATAGCTATGGCTACACCTTC
TRBV7-7	.	TRBJ2-5	TRBD1	CASSLLMGQGEETQYF	TGTGCTAGCAGCTTACTAATGGGACAGGGGGAAGAGACCCAGTACTTC
TRBV28	.	TRBJ1-2	.	CASSLIPSEDYGYTF	TGTGCCAGCAGTTTAATCCCAAGTGAGGACTATGGCTACACCTTC
TRBV5-1	.	TRBJ2-1	.	CASSLEQGYEQFF	TGCGCCAGCAGCTTGGAACAGGGCTATGAGCAGTTCTTC
TRBV6-6	.	TRBJ1-2	.	CASSALQTGGLYGYTF	TGTGCCAGCAGTGCGCTACAGACAGGAGGATTGTATGGCTACACCTTC
TRBV5-4	.	TRBJ2-1	TRBD1	CASSPGTGGEYNEQFF	TGTGCCAGCAGCCCCGGGACAGGGGGCGAGTACAATGAGCAGTTCTTC
TRBV4-1	.	TRBJ2-7	TRBD1	CASSPDRGSYEQYF	TGCGCCAGCAGCCCGGACAGGGGCTCCTACGAGCAGTACTTC
TRBV30	few	TRBJ1-1	.	CAWSLNTEAFF	TGTGCCTGGAGTTTGAACACTGAAGCTTTCTTT
TRBV30	.	TRBJ2-5	TRBD2	CASREGLAGLETQYF	TGTGCCTCTCGTGAGGGACTAGCGGGTCTAGAGACCCAGTACTTC
TRBV2	.	TRBJ2-7	.	CASGDWNEQYF	TGTGCCAGCGGAGACTGGAACGAGCAGTACTTC
TRBV27	.	TRBJ2-7	TRBD2	CASSNLADYEQYF	TGTGCCAGCAGTAACCTAGCGGACTACGAGCAGTACTTC
TRBV4-3	.	TRBJ1-4	.	CASSQAVASEKLFF	TGCGCCAGCAGCCAAGCGGTAGCTTCTGAAAAACTGTTTTTT
TRBV7-2	.	TRBJ2-7	TRBD1	CASSRVGTGGGEQYF	TGTGCCAGCAGCCGAGTCGGGACAGGGGGAGGCGAGCAGTACTTC
TRBV7-8	.	TRBJ2-1	TRBD2	CASSLLAGINEQFF	TGTGCCAGCAGTTTACTAGCGGGTATCAATGAGCAGTTCTTC
TRBV6-5	.	TRBJ1-2	.	CASSYAGVGYGYTF	TGTGCCAGCAGTTACGCGGGGGTTGGCTATGGCTACACCTTC
TRBV7-2	.	TRBJ2-1	TRBD1	CASSHLFGQGSYEQFF	TGTGCCAGCAGTCACCTCTTCGGACAGGGGTCCTATGAGCAGTTCTTC
TRBV27	.	TRBJ2-2	.	CASSPTGNTGELFF	TGTGCCAGCAGCCCCACAGGGAACACCGGGGAGCTGTTTTTT
TRBV6-5	.	TRBJ2-2	.	CASSLYTGELFF	TGTGCCAGCAGCCTATACACCGGGGAGCTGTTTTTT
TRBV7-9	.	TRBJ2-2	.	CASSQQGPGELFF	TGTGCCAGCAGCCAACAGGGCCCCGGGGAGCTGTTTTTT
TRBV11-2	.	TRBJ2-1	TRBD1	CASRAGQGSYNEQFF	TGTGCCAGCAGAGCCGGACAGGGGTCCTACAATGAGCAGTTCTTC
TRBV6-5	.	TRBJ2-3	.	CASSYSAGLTDTQYF	TGTGCCAGCAGTTACTCGGCGGGGCTCACAGATACGCAGTATTTT
TRBV5-4	.	TRBJ2-7	TRBD2	CASSLGASGYEQYF	TGTGCCAGCAGCTTGGGGGCTAGCGGCTACGAGCAGTACTTC
TRBV4-1	.	TRBJ1-4	.	CASSLRLSNEKLFF	TGCGCCAGCAGCTTACGGCTTTCTAATGAAAAACTGTTTTTT
TRBV27	once	TRBJ2-7	.	CASSLSPGGHEQYF	TGTGCCAGCAGTTTATCGCCGGGCGGCCACGAGCAGTACTTC
TRBV21-1	.	TRBJ2-7	.	CANYRDRENWQYF	TGTGCCAACTACCGGGACAGGGAAAATTGGCAGTACTTC
TRBV10-3	.	TRBJ2-7	TRBD1	CAISEPGQSYEQYF	TGTGCCATCAGTGAGCCGGGACAGAGTTACGAGCAGTACTTC
TRBV10-2	.	TRBJ2-1	.	CASSPYNEQFF	TGCGCCAGCAGTCCATACAATGAGCAGTTCTTC
TRBV5-5	.	TRBJ2-7	.	CASSLGPGYYEQYF	TGTGCCAGCAGCTTGGGCCCAGGGTATTACGAGCAGTACTTC
TRBV6-1	.	TRBJ2-2	.	CASSDFSGAGELFF	TGTGCCAGCAGTGACTTTTCGGGTGCCGGGGAGCTGTTTTTT
TRBV7-9	.	TRBJ2-7	.	CASSPVDGLYEQYF	TGTGCCAGCAGCCCCGTGGACGGGCTCTACGAGCAGTACTTC
TRBV19	.	TRBJ1-1	.	CASSDWEAAEAFF	TGTGCCAGTAGTGACTGGGAGGCGGCTGAAGCTTTCTTT
TRBV5-6	.	TRBJ1-2	TRBD1	CASTITGGNYPNYGYTF	TGTGCCAGCACTATTACAGGGGGCAATTATCCTAACTATGGCTACACCTTC
TRBV11-2	.	TRBJ2-5	TRBD1	CASSYTGTGVVKTQYF	TGTGCCAGCAGCTATACCGGGACAGGGGTTGTAAAGACCCAGTACTTC
TRBV19	.	TRBJ2-5	.	CATRPGSAGETQYF	TGTGCCACCCGTCCGGGCTCCGCCGGGGAGACCCAGTACTTC
TRBV7-9	.	TRBJ1-5	.	CASSDGRYSNQPQHF	TGTGCCAGCAGCGATGGTCGTTATAGCAATCAGCCCCAGCATTTT
TRBV5-1	.	TRBJ2-5	.	CASSFLETQYF	TGCGCCAGCAGCTTCTTGGAGACCCAGTACTTC
TRBV28	.	TRBJ2-5	TRBD1	CASSRVGTGRNGMSQYF	TGTGCCAGCTCCCGCGTCGGGACAGGGCGAAACGGGATGTCCCAGTACTTC
TRBV6-5	few	TRBJ2-7	.	CASSYAYEQYF	TGTGCCAGCAGTTACGCCTACGAGCAGTACTTC
TRBV9	.	TRBJ1-2	.	CASSVVAGWDYGYTF	TGTGCCAGCAGCGTAGTCGCGGGTTGGGACTATGGCTACACCTTC
TRBV5-1	.	TRBJ2-7	.	CASSLGATTHDEQYF	TGCGCCAGCAGCTTGGGGGCAACTACCCACGACGAGCAGTACTTC
TRBV4-3	once	TRBJ2-3	.	CASSQTSSTDTQYF	TGCGCCAGCAGCCAAACTAGTAGCACAGATACGCAGTATTTT
TRBV7-9	.	TRBJ2-7	.	CASSPQLGQGRYEQYF	TGTGCCAGCAGCCCGCAGTTGGGGCAGGGACGTTACGAGCAGTACTTC
TRBV7-9	.	TRBJ2-6	.	CASSLAGGRFSSGANVLTF	TGTGCCAGCAGCTTAGCGGGCGGCAGGTTCAGCTCTGGGGCCAACGTCCTGACTTTC
TRBV28	.	TRBJ2-7	TRBD2	CASSSLAGGPYEQYF	TGTGCCAGCAGTTCCCTAGCGGGAGGGCCCTACGAGCAGTACTTC
TRBV30	.	TRBJ1-1	.	CAWSVGLGNTEAFF	TGTGCCTGGAGTGTAGGTCTAGGGAACACTGAAGCTTTCTTT
TRBV2	.	TRBJ2-7	TRBD2	CASRGLAGGSYEQYF	TGTGCCAGCAGGGGACTAGCGGGCGGGTCCTACGAGCAGTACTTC
TRBV2	.	TRBJ2-7	.	CASSDRVLYEQYF	TGTGCCAGCAGTGACAGGGTTCTCTACGAGCAGTACTTC
TRBV6-5	.	TRBJ2-7	.	CASSYDGGLVDEQYF	TGTGCCAGCAGTTACGACGGGGGCCTTGTCGACGAGCAGTACTTC
TRBV28	.	TRBJ1-1	.	CASSSTREAFF	TGTGCCAGCAGTTCTACGCGTGAAGCTTTCTTT
TRBV6-6	.	TRBJ1-5	.	CASSPGLVGQPQHF	TGTGCCAGCAGCCCGGGGTTGGTAGGACAGCCCCAGCATTTT
TRBV7-9	.	TRBJ2-5	TRBD2	CASSPTSAGQETQYF	TGTGCCAGCAGCCCCACATCAGCGGGGCAAGAGACCCAGTACTTC
TRBV28	.	TRBJ2-7	TRBD2	CASSLATSGGPYYEQYF	TGTGCCAGCAGTCTCGCGACTAGCGGGGGCCCTTACTACGAGCAGTACTTC
TRBV4-3	.	TRBJ2-3	TRBD2	CASSQDRTSGTDTQYF	TGCGCCAGCAGCCAAGATAGGACTAGCGGTACAGATACGCAGTATTTT
TRBV28	.	TRBJ1-1	TRBD1	CATEAGGSTEAFF	TGTGCCACGGAAGCAGGGGGCTCGACTGAAGCTTTCTTT
TRBV4-1	.	TRBJ1-1	TRBD1	CASSLRGGTAEAFF	TGCGCCAGCAGCCTCCGGGGGGGGACAGCTGAAGCTTTCTTT
TRBV28	once	TRBJ2-7	.	CASSARGYEQYF	TGTGCCAGCAGTGCCAGGGGCTACGAGCAGTACTTC